This TCR beta chain was observed in a study of CD8 T cells in ankylosing spondylitis. General study results and limits: Enrichment of disease-linked clones was reportedly significant in matched ankylosing spondylitis synovial fluid.

TCRdb fed the 5' RACE reads into MiXCR, producing one record per CDR3 protein. Among around 160,000 distinct CDR3 sequences listed, 9.5% to 13% were seen once. This clonotype was counted at least ten times. The antigen is not known. CDR1 is SGDLS and CDR2 is YYNGEE in the germline V gene. The CDR3 loop spans 16 amino acids. J lost 1 base, V lost 2 bases, and 2 bases had no gene match. The rearrangement links TRBV9 to TRBJ2-2, with 10 nucleotides matching TRBD2. The clonotype was recovered from a male donor with ankylosing spondylitis or in good health (not recorded which). Sample: blood, either unsorted or a sorted T cell fraction (not recorded which). DNA for the CDR3: TGTGCCAGCAGCGTTGGACTAGCGGTGAACACCGGGGAGCTGTTTTTT. This gives the protein CASSVGLAVNTGELFF. The entire variable domain, with the rest obtained from reference TRBV9 and TRBJ2-2, is as follows: DSGVTQTPKHLITATGQRVTLRCSPRSGDLSVYWYQQSLDQGLQFLIQYYNGEERAKGNILERFSAQQFPDLHSELNLSSLELGDSALYFCASSVGLAVNTGELFFGEGSRLTVL.